This record looks at one TCR beta chain sequence and its context. The sample belongs to a study of blood T cell repertoires in COVID-19. For the study at large: Specimens from acute and convalescent COVID-19 originated in the United States, Italy and Spain. Sources were T cells, B-cell-depleted T cells, or PBMCs; the material itself was cDNA or gDNA.

V was cut by 0 bases and J by 4 bases, with 4 bases left in between. Germline lookup yields CDR1 GTSNPN and CDR2 SVGIG (reference sequence). The CDR3 is 11 amino acids. Produced via immunoSEQ multiplex PCR; TCRdb's table is partial and in-frame only. The profile shows some 100,000 clones, over 80% of them singletons. Sequencing was performed on peripheral blood. This receptor was obtained from a man aged 50 to 59 with active or convalescent COVID-19. This chain connects TRBV30 to TRBJ2-7; D remains unclear. CDR3 DNA: TGTGCCTGGAGTGTAGCGTACGAGCAGTACTTC. This sequence encodes CAWSVAYEQYF.